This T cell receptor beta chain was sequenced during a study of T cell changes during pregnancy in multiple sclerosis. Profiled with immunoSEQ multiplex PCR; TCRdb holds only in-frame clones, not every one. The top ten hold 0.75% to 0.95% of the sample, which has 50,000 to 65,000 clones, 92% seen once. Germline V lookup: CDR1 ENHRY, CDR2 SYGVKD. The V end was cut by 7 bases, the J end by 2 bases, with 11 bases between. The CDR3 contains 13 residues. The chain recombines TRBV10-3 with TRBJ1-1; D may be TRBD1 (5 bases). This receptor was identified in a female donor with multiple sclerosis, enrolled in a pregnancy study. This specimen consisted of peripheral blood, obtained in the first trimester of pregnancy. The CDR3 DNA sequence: TGTGCCATCACGGAGGGACCCAACACTGAAGCTTTCTTT. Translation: CAITEGPNTEAFF.